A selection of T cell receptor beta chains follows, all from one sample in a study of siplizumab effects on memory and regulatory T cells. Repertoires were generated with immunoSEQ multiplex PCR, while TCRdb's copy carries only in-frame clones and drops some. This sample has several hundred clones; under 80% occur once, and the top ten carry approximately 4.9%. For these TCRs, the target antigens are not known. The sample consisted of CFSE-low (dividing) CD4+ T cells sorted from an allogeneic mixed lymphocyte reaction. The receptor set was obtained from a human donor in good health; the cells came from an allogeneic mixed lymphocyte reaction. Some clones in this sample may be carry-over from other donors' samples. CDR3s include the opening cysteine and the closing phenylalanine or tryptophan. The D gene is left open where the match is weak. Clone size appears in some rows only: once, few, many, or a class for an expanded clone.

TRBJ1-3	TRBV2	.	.	CASSFSGYSGNTIYF	TGTGCCAGCAGTTTTTCCGGGTACTCTGGAAACACCATATATTTT
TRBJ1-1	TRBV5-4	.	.	CASSLEWAKPYTEAFF	TGTGCCAGCAGCTTGGAGTGGGCGAAGCCCTACACTGAAGCTTTCTTT
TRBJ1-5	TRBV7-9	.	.	CASSRWGEGEGQPQHF	TGTGCCAGCAGCAGGTGGGGTGAGGGTGAGGGTCAGCCCCAGCATTTT
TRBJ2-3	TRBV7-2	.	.	CASSLVAVGTDTQYF	TGTGCCAGCAGCTTAGTTGCGGTCGGCACAGATACGCAGTATTTT
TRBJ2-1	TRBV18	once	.	CASSPQTGSNEQFF	TGTGCCAGCTCACCACAAACAGGCTCGAATGAGCAGTTCTTC
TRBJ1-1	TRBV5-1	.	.	CASSPREGGYTEAFF	TGCGCCAGCAGCCCTAGGGAGGGGGGATACACTGAAGCTTTCTTT
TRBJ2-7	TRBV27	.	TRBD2	CASSLTGGGRSYEQYF	TGTGCCAGCAGTTTAACGGGCGGGGGACGCTCCTACGAGCAGTACTTC
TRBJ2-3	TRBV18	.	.	CASSPALGVTDTQYF	TGTGCCAGCTCCCCTGCGTTGGGGGTCACAGATACGCAGTATTTT
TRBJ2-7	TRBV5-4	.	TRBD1	CASSFSGGIYEQYF	TGTGCCAGCAGCTTCTCAGGGGGCATCTACGAGCAGTACTTC
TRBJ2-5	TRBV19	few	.	CASSTPGAGETQYF	TGTGCCAGTAGTACCCCGGGGGCCGGGGAGACCCAGTACTTC
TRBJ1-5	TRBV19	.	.	CASSIWEYSNQPQHF	TGTGCCAGTAGTATATGGGAGTATAGCAATCAGCCCCAGCATTTT
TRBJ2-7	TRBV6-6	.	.	CASRSGGYEQYF	TGTGCCAGCAGATCAGGGGGGTACGAGCAGTACTTC
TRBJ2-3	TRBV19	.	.	CASSLTSADTQYF	TGTGCCAGTAGTCTCACTAGTGCAGATACGCAGTATTTT
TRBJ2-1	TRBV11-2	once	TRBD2	CASSLLSGGGYNEQFF	TGTGCCAGCAGCTTATTATCGGGAGGGGGCTACAATGAGCAGTTCTTC
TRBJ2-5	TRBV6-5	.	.	CASSPRAGTQYF	TGTGCCAGCAGTCCTAGGGCTGGGACCCAGTACTTC
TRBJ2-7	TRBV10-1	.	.	CAEWTLEEQYF	TGCGCCGAATGGACACTAGAAGAGCAGTACTTC
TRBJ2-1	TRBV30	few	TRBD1	CAWDRTGFDEQFF	TGTGCCTGGGATCGGACAGGTTTCGATGAGCAGTTCTTC
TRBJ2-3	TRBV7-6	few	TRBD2	CASSRGGITDTQYF	TGTGCCAGCAGCCGCGGGGGTATCACAGATACGCAGTATTTT
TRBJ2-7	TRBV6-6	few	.	CASRDRKEQYF	TGTGCCAGCAGGGATAGAAAGGAGCAGTACTTC
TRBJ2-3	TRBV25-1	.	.	CASSEKKNLQGDTQYF	TGTGCCAGCAGTGAAAAAAAGAACTTACAAGGAGATACGCAGTATTTT